These 24 T cell receptor beta chains came from one sample sequenced in a study of beta chain features in type 1 diabetes. Study-wide results and limits: Shorter TCRB CDR3s, moderately but significantly so, were found in Type 1 diabetes patients in all four CD4+ subsets.

These receptors' targets are unknown. The study reverse transcribed the entire isolated RNA, so it sequenced expressed TCRB transcripts. Measured with immunoSEQ multiplex PCR; TCRdb has only the in-frame clones, and not every one. In the table there are a few hundred thousand clones, approximately 12% of which are singletons. The sample taken for sequencing was naive CD4+ T cells from blood. All receptors come from a woman younger than 35 with type 1 diabetes.

There are a few counts of this clone. The genes are TRBV5-5 and TRBJ1-1; 7 bases agree with TRBD1. The CDR3 sequence is 15 residues long. The germline V gene encodes CDR1 SGHKS and CDR2 YYEKEE (reference sequence). After removal of 4 bases from V and 0 bases from J, the junction contained 6 bases not matched to a gene. The DNA for the CDR3 is TGTGCCAGCAGCCTGATGACAGGGATGAACACTGAAGCTTTCTTT. Encoded protein: CASSLMTGMNTEAFF. Together with reference TRBV5-5 and TRBJ1-1, the CDR3 gives the full variable domain: DAGVTQSPTHLIKTRGQQVTLRCSPISGHKSVSWYQQVLGQGPQFIFQYYEKEERGRGNFPDRFSARQFPNYSSELNVNALLLGDSALYLCASSLMTGMNTEAFFGQGTRLTVV.

The chain is built from TRBV30 and TRBJ2-1; TRBD2 matches at 7 bases. The trim removed 0 bases at V and 0 bases at J, leaving 2 bases unmatched. The CDR3 runs 15 residues. Per the germline V gene, CDR1 is GTSNPN and CDR2 is SVGIG (reference sequence). The CDR3: CAWSVGDYSYNEQFF. Here the CDR3 DNA reads TGTGCCTGGAGTGTAGGGGACTACTCCTACAATGAGCAGTTCTTC. The variable domain in full, completed from reference TRBV30 and TRBJ2-1, reads SQTIHQWPATLVQPVGSPLSLECTVEGTSNPNLYWYRQAAGRGLQLLFYSVGIGQISSEVPQNLSASRPQDRQFILSSKKLLLSDSGFYLCAWSVGDYSYNEQFFGPGTRLTVL.

This clone occurred a few times. The V call is TRBV7-9, the J call TRBJ1-1; D is perhaps TRBD1 (6 bases). Trimming removed 5 bases at V and 4 bases at J, with 8 bases between. The CDR3 spans 12 residues. Germline V gives CDR1 SEHNR, CDR2 FQNEAQ (reference sequence). The chain's CDR3 is CASSATGTEAFF. CDR3 DNA sequence: TGTGCCAGCAGCGCGACAGGCACTGAAGCTTTCTTT.

Only a few counts were recorded for this clone. The chain links TRBV15 to TRBJ1-1, with a tentative D call TRBD1 (5 bases). This CDR3 spans 14 amino acids. CDR1 and CDR2 from the germline V gene are LNHNV and YYDKDF (reference sequence). Trimming cost V 5 bases and J 4 bases, with 14 bases left between them. CDR3 loop: CATSVRLRGTEAFF. The DNA of the CDR3 is TGTGCCACCAGCGTCAGGCTTAGGGGCACTGAAGCTTTCTTT.

This clone has only a few counts. This rearrangement joins TRBV30 to TRBJ2-7, with a tentative D call TRBD1 (5 bases). Trimming left V 1 base short and J 2 bases short, with 12 bases between. The CDR3 spans 14 residues. Germline CDR1 reads GTSNPN; CDR2 reads SVGIG (reference sequence). The CDR3 coding sequence is TGTGCCTGGAGTGAAGGGGCGATCCCCTACGAGCAGTACTTC. It codes for CAWSEGAIPYEQYF.

V is TRBV11-2 and J is TRBJ2-7; 8 positions match TRBD1. With 5 bases clipped from V and 0 bases from J, the junction kept 6 bases outside the gene matches. Germline-derived CDR1 and CDR2 are SGHAT and FQNNGV. This CDR3 has 15 amino acids. DNA of the CDR3: TGTGCCAGCAGCGTTCGGGACAGGAGCTCCTACGAGCAGTACTTC. Translation: CASSVRDRSSYEQYF.

The V gene is TRBV10-3, the J gene TRBJ2-1; TRBD2 aligns across 9 bases. Germline loops: CDR1 ENHRY, CDR2 SYGVKD. CDR3 length equals 16 residues. V trimming: 0 bases; J trimming: 4 bases; junction bases outside the gene matches: 4. The CDR3 spells CAISESREGVYNEQFF. DNA of the CDR3: TGTGCCATCAGTGAGTCGCGGGAGGGAGTTTACAATGAGCAGTTCTTC.

A few counts support this clone. The chain carries TRBV15 and TRBJ2-4; 7 positions agree with TRBD1. The CDR3 runs 19 residues. Trimming removed 0 bases from V and 0 bases from J; junction bases left unmatched: 11. Germline loops: CDR1 LNHNV, CDR2 YYDKDF (reference sequence). The CDR3 region is CATSRDPFKGAVAKNIQYF. CDR3 nucleotides: TGTGCCACCAGCAGAGATCCATTTAAGGGGGCCGTAGCCAAAAACATTCAGTACTTC.

This clone was counted between two and nine times. The chain combines TRBV19 with TRBJ2-4; tentative D call: TRBD2 (5 bases). The V gene lost 4 bases and the J gene lost 2 bases, with 9 bases spanning the gap. Germline CDR1 and CDR2: LNHDA and SQIVND (reference sequence). The CDR3 consists of 14 residues. CDR3 nucleotide sequence: TGTGCCAGTAGTAAAAGGGAGACCAAAAACATTCAGTACTTC. This translates into CASSKRETKNIQYF.

This clone turned up a few times. The chain is built from TRBV5-1 and TRBJ2-5; D perhaps matches TRBD2 (6 bases). In germline, CDR1 is SGHRS, CDR2 YFSETQ. The V end was cut by 4 bases, the J end by 2 bases, with 12 bases between. There are 14 residues in the CDR3. The CDR3 loop is CASSPGSGQETQYF. Here the CDR3 DNA reads TGCGCCAGCAGCCCCGGGAGCGGGCAAGAGACCCAGTACTTC.

V usage is TRBV27 and J usage is TRBJ2-1; 8 bases align to TRBD2. This CDR3 is built from 17 residues. The germline V gene has CDR1 MNHEY and CDR2 SMNVEV (reference sequence). J lost 6 bases, V lost 4 bases, and 14 bases had no gene match. The CDR3 coding sequence is TGTGCCAGCAGTTATGGGGCGAGCGGGAGAATGAGCAATGAGCAGTTCTTC. This sequence encodes CASSYGASGRMSNEQFF.

V is TRBV7-9 and J is TRBJ2-1; TRBD2 matches at 9 bases. Trimming took 3 bases from V and 2 from J; bases not matched to a gene: 2. Germline V gene data show CDR1 as SEHNR and CDR2 as FQNEAQ (reference sequence). The CDR3 is made up of 15 amino acids. CDR3 amino acids: CASSLRGRAYNEQFF. The CDR3, as DNA: TGTGCCAGCAGCTTGCGCGGGAGGGCCTACAATGAGCAGTTCTTC.

This clone was detected a few times. The chain has TRBV7-9 and TRBJ1-1; D ambiguous. Trimming removed 5 bases from V and 7 bases from J, with 8 bases in between. The CDR3 loop spans 11 amino acids. Looked up from germline, CDR1 is SEHNR and CDR2 is FQNEAQ (reference sequence). The CDR3 DNA reads as TGTGCCAGCAGCCCTTTTGTTGAAGCTTTCTTT. It specifies CASSPFVEAFF.

The gene calls are TRBV7-9 and TRBJ2-5, with TRBD1 identical over 11 bases. This CDR3 region has 15 residues. The junction had 6 bases not matched to a gene; V was cut back by 5 bases and J by 4 bases. CDR1 SEHNR and CDR2 FQNEAQ come from the germline V gene (reference sequence). The DNA of the CDR3 is TGTGCCAGCAGCCCGGGACAGGGGGGTGGAGAGACCCAGTACTTC. It encodes CASSPGQGGGETQYF.

This rearrangement joins TRBV21-1 to TRBJ2-7; TRBD1, the table's D call, was not compared with the DNA. TRBV21-1 is marked as a pseudogene. This CDR3 has 16 residues. CDR3 nucleotides: TGTGCCAGCCCCCCCCCTGACAGGCGTCAAAAAAACGAGCAGTACGTC. Its protein is CASPPPDRRQKNEQYV.

This chain connects TRBV4-2 to TRBJ2-3, with 7 bases aligning to TRBD2. Germline V gene sequence: CDR1 LGHNA, CDR2 YNFKEQ. J gave up 2 bases and V 5 bases, and 7 bases lay outside the gene matches. The CDR3 runs 15 residues. The chain's CDR3 is CASSLEGLLTDTQYF. The CDR3 region has the DNA TGTGCCAGCAGCTTGGAGGGACTACTCACAGATACGCAGTATTTT.

In its sample, this clone was seen a few times. This rearrangement joins TRBV19 to TRBJ1-1; 7 bases fit TRBD1. The CDR3 consists of 13 residues. Germline V lookup: CDR1 LNHDA, CDR2 SQIVND (reference sequence). V shed 3 bases, J shed 7 bases, and the junction held 5 bases outside the gene matches. CDR3 in DNA: TGTGCCAGTAGTATTCGACAGGGAGGTGAAGCTTTCTTT. Its protein product is CASSIRQGGEAFF.

V usage is TRBV30 and J usage is TRBJ1-3, with unresolved D. V was clipped by 3 bases and J by 0 bases, with 18 bases between them. CDR3 length: 17 amino acids. Germline V lookup: CDR1 GTSNPN, CDR2 SVGIG (reference sequence). CDR3 loop: CAWRASRRANSGNTIYF. CDR3 nucleotides: TGTGCCTGGAGAGCAAGCCGGAGGGCCAACTCTGGAAACACCATATATTTT.

The genes are TRBV15 and TRBJ2-6; D remains unclear. This CDR3 comprises 13 residues. V gave up 8 bases and J gave up 1 base, with 6 bases separating them. In germline, CDR1 is LNHNV, CDR2 YYDKDF (reference sequence). The CDR3 DNA reads TGTGCCACCGGGCTTTCTGGGGCCAACGTCCTGACTTTC. Its protein product is CATGLSGANVLTF.

The chain is built from TRBV12-5 and TRBJ1-2, with 12 bases lining up with TRBD1. V trimming: 3 bases; J trimming: 6 bases; junction bases outside the gene matches: 8. CDR1 and CDR2 (germline): LGHNT, FRNRAP. The CDR3 extends over 16 amino acids. DNA for the CDR3: TGTGCTAGTGGTTTTACTCCGGGACAGGGGGCAAATGGCTACACCTTC. This codes for CASGFTPGQGANGYTF.

In its sample, this clone was seen a few times. This chain links TRBV15 with TRBJ2-1; 10 bases map to TRBD1. V lost 0 bases, J lost 5 bases, and 10 bases stayed unmatched. Germline lookup yields CDR1 LNHNV and CDR2 YYDKDF (reference sequence). The CDR3 is 18 amino acids. The CDR3 spells CATSRDSATGGFHNEQFF. DNA for the CDR3: TGTGCCACCAGCAGAGATAGCGCGACAGGGGGCTTCCACAATGAGCAGTTCTTC. The complete variable domain, with remaining parts taken from reference TRBV15 and TRBJ2-1, reads DAMVIQNPRYQVTQFGKPVTLSCSQTLNHNVMYWYQQKSSQAPKLLFHYYDKDFNNEADTPDNFQSRRPNTSFCFLDIRSPGLGDTAMYLCATSRDSATGGFHNEQFFGPGTRLTVL.

In this sample, this clone turned up a few times. CDR3 sequence (DNA): TGTGCCAGCTCACCCGCAGACTCCTACGAGCAGTACGTC. This encodes CASSPADSYEQYV. The rearrangement uses TRBV18 and TRBJ2-7; D ambiguous. V was pared by 3 bases and J by 0 bases, with 6 bases between. The CDR3 covers 13 residues. The germline CDR1 and CDR2 sequences are KGHSH and LQKENI.

This clone was picked up a small number of times. The gene calls are TRBV5-6 and TRBJ1-1; D remains unclear. This CDR3 spans 15 amino acids. CDR1 and CDR2 from the germline V gene are SGHDT and YYEEEE. The ends were cut back, 0 bases at V and 1 base at J, with 10 bases in the middle. The CDR3 sequence: CASSLATRRNTEAFF. The DNA of the CDR3 is TGTGCCAGCAGCTTGGCCACCCGCAGGAACACTGAAGCTTTCTTT.

The chain uses TRBV7-8 and TRBJ2-7, with TRBD1 identical over 9 bases. V shed 8 bases, J shed 6 bases, and the junction held 11 bases outside the gene matches. This CDR3 is 14 amino acids long. Germline CDR1 and CDR2: SGHVS and FQNEAQ. The CDR3 region has the DNA TGTGCCAGCTCCGTTTGGGACAGGGTTTGCGAGCAGTACGTC. Translated: CASSVWDRVCEQYV.